This T cell receptor (beta chain) stems from a study of response to subunit inactivated influenza vaccine. TCRdb itself ran the RT-PCR reads through MiXCR, one entry per CDR3 protein. The top ten clones hold 9.5% to 11% of a sample with hundreds of thousands of distinct CDR3 sequences, 11% of them seen once. The CDR3 sequence is 16 residues long. The V end was cut by 3 bases, the J end by 0 bases, with 14 bases between. Germline values: CDR1 SGHDT, CDR2 YYEEEE. These data also formed part of another study, on T cells expressing NK-cell markers. In that study: Beta-chain TCR cDNA was generated via 5'RACE template switching with UMIs. Underlying the TCR beta repertoires were sorted CD3+CD56+NKG2C+, CD3+CD56+NKG2C- and CD3+CD56-NKG2C+ T cells. The use of an anti-gamma-delta TCR antibody, which was added in several experiments, restricted sorting to T cells expressing alpha-beta TCR.

The sequence was collected from a middle-aged man who received an inactivated influenza vaccine. The rearrangement uses TRBV5-6 and TRBJ2-3, with D uncertain. This material consisted of PBMCs from blood, taken on the day of vaccination. The CDR3 bases are TGTGCCAGCAGCTACTACCTGACACCTAGCACAGATACGCAGTATTTT. Its translation: CASSYYLTPSTDTQYF. Complete variable domain (other parts from reference TRBV5-6 and TRBJ2-3): DAGVTQSPTHLIKTRGQQVTLRCSPKSGHDTVSWYQQALGQGPQFIFQYYEEEERQRGNFPDRFSGHQFPNYSSELNVNALLLGDSALYLCASSYYLTPSTDTQYFGPGTRLTVL.